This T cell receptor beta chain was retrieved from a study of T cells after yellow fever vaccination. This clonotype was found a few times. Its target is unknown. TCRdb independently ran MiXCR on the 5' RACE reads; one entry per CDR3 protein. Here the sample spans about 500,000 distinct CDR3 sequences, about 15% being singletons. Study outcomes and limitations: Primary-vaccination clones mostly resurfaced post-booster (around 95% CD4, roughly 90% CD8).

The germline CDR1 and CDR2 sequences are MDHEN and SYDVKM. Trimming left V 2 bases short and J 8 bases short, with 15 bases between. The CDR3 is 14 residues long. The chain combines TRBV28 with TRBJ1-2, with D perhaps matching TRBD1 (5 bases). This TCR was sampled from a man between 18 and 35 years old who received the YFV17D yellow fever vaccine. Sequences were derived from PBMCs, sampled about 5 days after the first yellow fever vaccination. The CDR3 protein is CASSLPATAGGYTF. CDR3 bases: TGTGCCAGCAGTTTACCAGCCACCGCAGGGGGCTACACCTTC.